Reported below is one TCR beta chain. What it recognizes is unknown. This record comes from a study of Ad26.COV2.S vaccination and SARS-CoV-2 variants. Study results and caveats: Total responses of T cells may have been underestimated by the analyses of TCR breadth and depth. People given the vaccine had a wider spike-specific TCR breadth than placebo recipients did.

The CDR3 runs 15 residues. With V trimmed by 4 bases and J by 0 bases, 3 bases remained unmatched. Germline lookup yields CDR1 SGHTA and CDR2 FQGTGA. Method: immunoSEQ multiplex PCR; TCRdb's copy keeps in-frame clones and lacks some. The sample has about 440,000 clones; 80% to 95% are singletons. The treatment was: around 19 received Ad26.COV2.S at low or high dose, single or two shots; several received placebo; per-sample allocation not given. Samples came from day 63 after the first vaccine or placebo injection. This TCR derives from a person aged 18 to 59 who received the Ad26.COV2.S COVID-19 vaccine or a placebo. The chain links TRBV7-3 to TRBJ2-1; 7 nucleotides line up with TRBD2. The starting material was peripheral blood, obtained in a trial of Ad26.COV2.S vaccine versus placebo. The CDR3 sequence: CASSSGRSSYNEQFF. The CDR3 DNA reads as TGTGCCAGCAGCTCCGGGAGGAGCTCCTACAATGAGCAGTTCTTC.